The 9 T cell receptor beta chains below come from one sample, sequenced in a study of blood T cells in healthy people across ages. Alongside a J-beta primer mix, a sample-barcoded 5' primer served in a second PCR lasting roughly 7 to 11 cycles. TCRdb reprocessed the 5' RACE reads with MiXCR, giving one entry per CDR3 protein. The sample holds 1.8 million or so distinct CDR3 sequences; more than 35% are singletons and the top ten take 23%. What was sequenced was blood. The source is a human donor in good health.

The V and J genes are TRBV5-4 and TRBJ2-3; D uncertain. Germline CDR1 is SGHNT and CDR2 is YYREEE (reference sequence). Deletions cut 1 base from V and 4 bases from J, with 10 bases between. This CDR3 contains 14 residues. This CDR3 is CASSLKVNPDTQYF. CDR3 coding DNA: TGTGCCAGCAGCTTGAAAGTTAACCCAGATACGCAGTATTTT.

The chain uses TRBV20-1 and TRBJ2-2; 10 bases are a match to TRBD1. CDR3 length equals 15 residues. Germline lookup yields CDR1 DFQATT and CDR2 SNEGSKA (reference sequence). Trimming removed 0 bases from V and 6 bases from J; junction bases left unmatched: 4. CDR3: CSARDGTGVPGELFF. The CDR3 DNA reads as TGCAGTGCTAGAGATGGGACAGGGGTACCCGGGGAGCTGTTTTTT.

This clonotype was detected only a few times. This sequence joins TRBV24-1 and TRBJ1-2; D is ambiguous. CDR3 size: 12 residues. Germline V CDR1 and CDR2: KGHDR, SFDVKD. Trimming removed 6 bases from V and 7 bases from J, with 11 bases in between. Written as DNA, the CDR3 is TGTGCCACCAGTCGTTCGGAATCTGGCTACACCTTC. Residues: CATSRSESGYTF.

The chain is built from TRBV9 and TRBJ1-5; weak D call: TRBD1 (5 bases). Looked up from germline, CDR1 is SGDLS and CDR2 is YYNGEE. V was cut by 7 bases and J by 8 bases, with 13 bases left in between. CDR3 length: 12 residues. The CDR3 spells CASGPGGEPQHF. The CDR3 nucleotides are TGTGCCAGCGGCCCCGGGGGAGAGCCCCAGCATTTT.

This clonotype was seen many times. The chain joins TRBV7-3 to TRBJ2-3, with TRBD1 matching 7 bases. The germline CDR1 and CDR2 sequences are SGHTA and FQGTGA. V dropped 4 bases and J dropped 3; count of bases not matched to a gene: 1. The CDR3 length is 13 residues. This chain's CDR3 is CASSSTGTDTQYF. As DNA, the CDR3 is TGTGCCAGCAGCTCGACAGGGACAGATACGCAGTATTTT.

The CDR3 reads CASSRGGGRSPQDTQYF. CDR3 bases: TGTGCCAGCAGTCGGGGGGGCGGAAGGTCCCCCCAAGATACGCAGTATTTT. This chain uses TRBV12-3 or TRBV12-4 with TRBJ2-3, with 8 bases aligning to TRBD2. The V and J ends lost 5 bases and 5 bases, in that order; junction bases with no gene match: 15. The CDR3 runs 17 residues.

This clonotype turned up a few times. The genes are TRBV9 and TRBJ2-7, with 8 bases lining up with TRBD2. Germline CDR1 SGDLS, CDR2 YYNGEE. With V trimmed by 0 bases and J by 2 bases, 10 bases remained unmatched. The CDR3 totals 17 residues. The CDR3 protein is CASSVGTGTSSAYEQYF. The DNA for the CDR3 is TGTGCCAGCAGCGTAGGAACAGGGACTAGTTCTGCCTACGAGCAGTACTTC.

The V and J genes are TRBV12-3 or TRBV12-4 and TRBJ2-3, with D possibly being TRBD1 or TRBD2 (5 bases each). The CDR3 has 15 amino acids. V was clipped by 5 bases and J by 4 bases, with 16 bases between them. CDR3: CASSIDQGSADTQYF. The CDR3 nucleotides read TGTGCCAGCAGTATAGACCAGGGTAGCGCAGATACGCAGTATTTT.

The V call is TRBV5-1, the J call TRBJ2-1, with 7 bases that match TRBD2. The CDR3 consists of 16 residues. In germline, CDR1 is SGHRS, CDR2 YFSETQ. Trimming took 0 bases from V and 1 from J; bases not matched to a gene: 4. As DNA, the CDR3 is TGCGCCAGCAGCTTGGACGGGGAGGGTTCCTACAATGAGCAGTTCTTC. This encodes CASSLDGEGSYNEQFF.